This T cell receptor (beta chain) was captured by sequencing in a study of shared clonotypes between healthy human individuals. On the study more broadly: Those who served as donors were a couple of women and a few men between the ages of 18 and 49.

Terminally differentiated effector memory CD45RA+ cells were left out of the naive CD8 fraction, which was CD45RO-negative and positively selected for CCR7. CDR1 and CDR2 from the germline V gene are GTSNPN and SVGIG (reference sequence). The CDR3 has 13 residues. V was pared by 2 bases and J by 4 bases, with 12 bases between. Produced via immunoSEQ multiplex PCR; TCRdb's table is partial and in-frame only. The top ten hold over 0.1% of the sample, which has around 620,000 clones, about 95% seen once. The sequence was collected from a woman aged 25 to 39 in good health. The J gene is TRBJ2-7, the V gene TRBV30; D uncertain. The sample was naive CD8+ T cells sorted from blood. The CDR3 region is CAWSPFSSYEQYF. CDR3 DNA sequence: TGTGCCTGGAGTCCATTCTCGTCGTACGAGCAGTACTTC.